The entry below gives a single TCR beta chain sequence along with its context. The target antigen is unknown. This record belongs to a study of CD8+ T cells in alopecia areata. The overall study: Treated patients were given 5 to 10 mg oral tofacitinib twice daily. The study gave tofacitinib for 6 to 18 months, then 6 months off drug.

Indicated treatment: oral pan-JAK inhibitor, 5-10 mg twice daily. General study results and limits: Researchers say the link of baseline CD8+ expansion to response remains uncertain, with one nonresponder. Mouse data revealed clearer TCR sharing than patient data did, a gap possibly tied to HLA.

Sequencing used cDNA as its template, made by extracting RNA and reverse transcribing it. Using immunoSEQ multiplex PCR, the repertoire was profiled, and TCRdb retains in-frame clones only, with some absent. The sample shows roughly 100,000 clones, about three fifths of them seen only once. Unmatched junction bases numbered 4, after V lost 8 bases and J lost 7 bases. Germline V gives CDR1 WSHSY, CDR2 SAAADI. The CDR3 has 13 residues. J is TRBJ1-5 and V is TRBV10-2; 11 bases line up with TRBD1. The input for sequencing was CD8+ T cells sorted from blood, taken between weeks 55 and 65, from a patient treated with tofacitinib. This TCR was recovered from a human donor with alopecia areata. CDR3 nucleotides: TGCGCCAGCCGCCGGGACAGGGGGCAGCCCCAGCATTTT. Translating it yields CASRRDRGQPQHF.